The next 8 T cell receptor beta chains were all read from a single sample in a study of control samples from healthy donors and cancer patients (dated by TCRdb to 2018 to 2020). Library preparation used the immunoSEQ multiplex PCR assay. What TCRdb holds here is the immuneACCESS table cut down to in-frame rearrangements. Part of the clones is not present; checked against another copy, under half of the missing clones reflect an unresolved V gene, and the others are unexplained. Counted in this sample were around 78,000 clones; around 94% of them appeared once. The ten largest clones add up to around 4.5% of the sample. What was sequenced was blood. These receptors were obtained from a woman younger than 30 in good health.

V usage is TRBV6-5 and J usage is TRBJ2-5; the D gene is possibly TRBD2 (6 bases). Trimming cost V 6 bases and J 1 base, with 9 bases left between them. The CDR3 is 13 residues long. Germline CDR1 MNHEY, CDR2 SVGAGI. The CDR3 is CASSPGLQETQYF. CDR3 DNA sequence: TGTGCCAGCAGCCCGGGACTCCAAGAGACCCAGTACTTC.

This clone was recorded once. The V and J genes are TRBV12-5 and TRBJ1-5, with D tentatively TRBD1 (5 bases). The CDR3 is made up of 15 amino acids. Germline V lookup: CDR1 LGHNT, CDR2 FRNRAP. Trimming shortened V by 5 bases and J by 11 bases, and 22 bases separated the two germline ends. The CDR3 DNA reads TGTGCTAGTGGTCGGACGGGACCAGTCTCCCAGGCCCAGCATTTT. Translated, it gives CASGRTGPVSQAQHF.

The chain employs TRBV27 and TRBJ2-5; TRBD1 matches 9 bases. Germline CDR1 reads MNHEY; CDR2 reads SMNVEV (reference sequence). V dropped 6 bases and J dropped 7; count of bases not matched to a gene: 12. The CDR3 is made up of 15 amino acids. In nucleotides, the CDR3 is TGTGCCAGCAGGGCCCGGGACAGGGCGTTAGGGACCCAGTACTTC. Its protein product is CASRARDRALGTQYF.

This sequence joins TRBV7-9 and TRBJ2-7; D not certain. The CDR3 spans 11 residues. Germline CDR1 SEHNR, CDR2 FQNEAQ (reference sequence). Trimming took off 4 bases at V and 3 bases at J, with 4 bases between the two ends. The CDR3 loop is CASSSDYEQYF. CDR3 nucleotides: TGTGCCAGCAGCTCAGACTACGAGCAGTACTTC.

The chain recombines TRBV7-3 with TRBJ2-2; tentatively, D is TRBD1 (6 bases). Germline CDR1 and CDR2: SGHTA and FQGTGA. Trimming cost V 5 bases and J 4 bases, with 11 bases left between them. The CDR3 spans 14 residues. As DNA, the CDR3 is TGTGCCAGCAGCCCAAGGGACATCACCGGGGAGCTGTTTTTT. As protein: CASSPRDITGELFF.

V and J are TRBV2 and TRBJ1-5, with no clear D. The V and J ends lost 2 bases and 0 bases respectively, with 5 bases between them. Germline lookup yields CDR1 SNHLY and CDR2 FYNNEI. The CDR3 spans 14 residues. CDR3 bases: TGTGCCAGCAGTGAACAGAATAGCAATCAGCCCCAGCATTTT. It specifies CASSEQNSNQPQHF.

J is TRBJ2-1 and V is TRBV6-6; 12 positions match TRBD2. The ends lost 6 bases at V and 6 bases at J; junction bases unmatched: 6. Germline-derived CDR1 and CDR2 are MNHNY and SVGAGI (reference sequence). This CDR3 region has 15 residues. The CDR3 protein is CASSDASGGANEQFF. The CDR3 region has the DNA TGTGCCAGCAGCGATGCTAGCGGGGGGGCCAATGAGCAGTTCTTC.

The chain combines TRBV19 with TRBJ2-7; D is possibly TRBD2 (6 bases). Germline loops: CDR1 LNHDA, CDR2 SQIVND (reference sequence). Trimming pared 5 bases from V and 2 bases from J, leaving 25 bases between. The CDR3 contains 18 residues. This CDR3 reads CASSPLEGPAGIPYEQYF. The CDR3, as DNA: TGTGCCAGTAGTCCCTTGGAGGGACCGGCAGGGATTCCCTACGAGCAGTACTTC. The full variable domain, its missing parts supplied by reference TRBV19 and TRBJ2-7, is DGGITQSPKYLFRKEGQNVTLSCEQNLNHDAMYWYRQDPGQGLRLIYYSQIVNDFQKGDIAEGYSVSREKKESFPLTVTSAQKNPTAFYLCASSPLEGPAGIPYEQYFGPGTRLTVT.